This TCR beta chain was profiled in a study (dated by TCRdb to the mid-2010s). General notes on the study: The study examined whether tumor-infiltrating Tregs in breast cancer are drawn from blood Tregs or arise in situ by conversion from other CD4+ T cell subsets. Broader findings and caveats from the paper: The larger-cohort validation was restricted to a single TCR beta V-J rearrangement rather than whole repertoires. The greatest overlap of tumor-infiltrating Treg TCR alpha and beta sequences was observed with tumor naive CD4+ T cells, followed by blood naive CD4+ T cells. In terms of TCR gene usage, tumor memory CD4+ T cells clustered together with blood and lymph node memory CD4+ cells, as well as with lymph node naive CD4+ cells.

Tregs were isolated as CD4+CD25+CD127-/low cells. Tregs, naive and memory CD4+ T cells from tumor, blood and ipsilateral draining lymph nodes of a handful of breast cancer patients underwent full-length TCR alpha and beta sequencing. Tumor tissue and lymph nodes obtained from ipsilateral axillary dissection were perfused with PBS, minced and then digested with collagenase I and hyaluronidase. A purity exceeding 90% was confirmed by FACS for the sorted cell populations. Amplification of full-length TCR variable regions was done by 5' RACE PCR using constant-region reverse primers, and this step was followed by semi-nested PCR with Nested Universal Primer A. The ReliaPrep RNA Cell Miniprep System was used to extract total RNA, which was then reverse transcribed into 5'RACE-ready cDNA with the SMARTer RACE 5'/3' Kit. Full-length TCR alpha and beta libraries were barcoded with multiplex adaptors and sequenced on an Illumina MiSeq. From the authors' description of their analysis: Sequencing data were pooled across the five patients for each of nine subset-tissue groups and compared by unsupervised clustering of TCR gene usage. The Morisita-Horn index was used to calculate repertoire similarity, with shared sequences weighted by how much each contributed to each repertoire. TCRdb trimmed the raw reads at Q25, called clones with MiXCR and kept productive beta chains. CDR3 protein duplicates are merged, each entry listing the most common genes and DNA. The V and J calls come from TCRdb's annotation, not from the publication. This sample has under 65,000 distinct CDR3 sequences in its table, and around 20% of those were observed once. The top ten hold 3% to 4% of the sample.

CDR1 SGHRS and CDR2 YFSETQ were looked up in the germline V gene. The junction shows trimming of 6 bases on V and 10 bases on J, and the gene matches do not reach 12 bases of it. The CDR3 holds 15 amino acids from the cysteine to the phenylalanine. The sequence is cut down to CDR3 DNA, 45 bases in frame from base 1. Of note for this clonotype: Its target antigen remains unknown. Per-nucleotide qualities are absent, and no much larger clonotype sits a single base away.

This clonotype was obtained from a female donor with breast cancer. Recombination connected TRBV5-1 to TRBJ2-1; TRBD1 lines up with 11 middle nucleotides. Sequenced material: tumor-infiltrating Tregs sorted from the breast tumor. The DNA sequence is as follows: TGCGCCAGCAATCCGGACAGGGGGCTCATCAACGAGCAGTTCTTC. Its coded protein is CASNPDRGLINEQFF.